This T cell receptor (beta chain) was retrieved from a study of CD8 T cells in ankylosing spondylitis. General study points: Clones tied to disease were said to be significantly enriched in matched ankylosing spondylitis synovial fluid. Ankylosing spondylitis blood seemed to carry a telltale TCR beta motif made of fewer than ten highly homologous variants.

The V gene's germline CDR1 is SQVTM and CDR2 ANQGSEA. Trimming removed 0 bases at V and 1 base at J, with 11 bases between. This CDR3 contains 15 residues. In TCRdb, the 5' RACE reads were re-called with MiXCR into one record per CDR3 protein. The sample has 350,000 to 450,000 distinct CDR3 sequences, roughly a quarter seen once; the top ten hold 0.89%. There are a few counts of this clonotype. Its antigen remains unknown. Sequencing input: blood, either unsorted or a sorted T cell fraction (not recorded which). This TCR came from a male donor with ankylosing spondylitis. The chain couples TRBV29-1 to TRBJ2-3; D remains unclear. CDR3 region: CSVEDTQDRTDTQYF. The CDR3 DNA follows: TGCAGCGTTGAAGATACCCAGGATCGCACAGATACGCAGTATTTT.